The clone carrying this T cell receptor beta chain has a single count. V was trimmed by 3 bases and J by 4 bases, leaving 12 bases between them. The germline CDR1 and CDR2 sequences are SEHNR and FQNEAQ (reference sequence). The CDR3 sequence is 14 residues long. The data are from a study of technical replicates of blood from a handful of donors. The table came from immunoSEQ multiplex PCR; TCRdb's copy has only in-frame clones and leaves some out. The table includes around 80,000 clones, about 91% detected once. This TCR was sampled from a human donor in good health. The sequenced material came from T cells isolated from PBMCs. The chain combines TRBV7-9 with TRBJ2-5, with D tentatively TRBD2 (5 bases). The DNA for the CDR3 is TGTGCCAGCAGCTTTTCAGGACTTGCAGAGACCCAGTACTTC. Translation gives CASSFSGLAETQYF.